These 20 T cell receptor beta chains share one sample of origin, sequenced in a study of human T cells and chemical hapten exposure. TCRdb re-called the RACE reads with MiXCR, one entry per CDR3 protein. The sample comprises approximately 260,000 distinct CDR3 sequences, about 7.7% of which are singletons, and less than 1.5% rests with the top ten. Described time point: pre-sensitization, week 0. The treatment: therapeutic diphenylcyclopropenone sensitization with weekly scalp DPC. The sample was whole blood, taken in connection with sensitization to the hapten diphenylcyclopropenone (DPC). The receptors originated from a man between 18 and 29 years old with alopecia areata. Some clones in this sample may be carry-over from other donors' samples.

This clonotype was recorded many times. This sequence joins TRBV29-1 and TRBJ2-3; D might be TRBD1 or TRBD2, each matching 5 bases. CDR3 length: 14 residues. V lost 4 bases and J 3 bases, leaving 14 bases between the germline ends. Germline-derived CDR1 and CDR2 are SQVTM and ANQGSEA. CDR3 nucleotides: TGCAGCGTTGTGGGGGATGGGGAGACAGATACGCAGTATTTT. Translation gives CSVVGDGETDTQYF.

This clonotype was counted a few times. CDR3 loop: CASSFLVNYGYTF. CDR3 in DNA: TGTGCCAGCAGCTTCCTGGTTAACTATGGCTACACCTTC. The chain links TRBV7-2 to TRBJ1-2; D remains ambiguous. The CDR3 loop spans 13 amino acids. Germline V gives CDR1 SGHTA, CDR2 FQGNSA. The ends were cut back, 3 bases at V and 1 base at J, with 6 bases in the middle. Complete variable domain (other parts from reference TRBV7-2 and TRBJ1-2): GAGVSQSPSNKVTEKGKDVELRCDPISGHTALYWYRQSLGQGLEFLIYFQGNSAPDKSGLPSDRFSAERTGGSVSTLTIQRTQQEDSAVYLCASSFLVNYGYTFGSGTRLTVV.

J is TRBJ1-1 and V is TRBV12-3 or TRBV12-4; tentatively, D is TRBD1 (6 bases). There are 14 residues in the CDR3. Trimming removed 5 bases from V and 5 bases from J, with 15 bases in between. DNA for the CDR3: TGTGCCAGCAGTCCCCAGGGGAGTGGGACTGAAGCTTTCTTT. Translation gives CASSPQGSGTEAFF.

This clonotype was picked up many times. The J gene is TRBJ2-3, the V gene TRBV12-3 or TRBV12-4; D call uncertain. The CDR3 is 13 residues long. The V and J ends lost 1 base and 6 bases respectively, with 8 bases between them. The CDR3 spells CASSLGEGDTQYF. The CDR3 bases are TGTGCCAGCAGTTTAGGCGAAGGGGATACGCAGTATTTT.

This clonotype was seen a handful of times. V gene TRBV7-2 combines with J gene TRBJ1-5, with D unclear. Trimming stripped 7 bases from V and 0 bases from J, with 10 bases between. The germline V gene has CDR1 SGHTA and CDR2 FQGNSA. The CDR3 consists of 14 residues. The chain's CDR3 is CASTLGGSNQPQHF. CDR3 in DNA: TGTGCCAGCACCCTAGGAGGTAGCAATCAGCCCCAGCATTTT.

This clonotype turned up a few times. CDR3 in DNA: TGTGCCAGCAGTTTACAGGGTCCCCGCGCTAACTATGGCTACACCTTC. Its translation: CASSLQGPRANYGYTF. The chain carries TRBV11-2 and TRBJ1-2; the D gene is possibly TRBD1 (6 bases). Per germline, CDR1 SGHAT and CDR2 FQNNGV. The germline V and J ends were trimmed by 6 bases and 0 bases, with 17 bases remaining between them. This CDR3 region has 16 residues.

V and J are TRBV15 and TRBJ1-5, with D perhaps matching TRBD1 (6 bases). The CDR3 runs to 15 residues. V was pared by 4 bases and J by 0 bases, with 10 bases between. Germline V lookup: CDR1 LNHNV, CDR2 YYDKDF (reference sequence). The CDR3 DNA is TGTGCCACCAGCAAGGACAGCTATAGCAATCAGCCCCAGCATTTT. Translated: CATSKDSYSNQPQHF.

The chain links TRBV28 to TRBJ2-7; perhaps TRBD2 as D (5 bases). CDR1 is MDHEN and CDR2 is SYDVKM in the germline V gene. Trimming cost V 7 bases and J 3 bases, with 16 bases left between them. The CDR3 loop spans 14 amino acids. CDR3 protein: CASKRGHLGYEQYF. Written as DNA, the CDR3 is TGTGCCAGCAAACGCGGGCACCTCGGCTACGAGCAGTACTTC.

This clonotype was detected only a few times. The chain uses TRBV4-1 and TRBJ2-1, with unresolved D. The CDR3 length is 12 residues. Germline-derived CDR1 and CDR2 are MGHRA and YSYEKL. The germline V and J ends were trimmed by 0 bases and 9 bases, with 6 bases remaining between them. CDR3 bases: TGCGCCAGCAGCCAAGATTACTTTGAGCAGTTCTTC. Protein product: CASSQDYFEQFF.

The J gene is TRBJ2-1, the V gene TRBV6-2 or TRBV6-3; no firm D call. The CDR3 extends over 12 amino acids. Trimming cost V 2 bases and J 6 bases, with 5 bases left between them. Germline CDR1 and CDR2: MNHEY and SVGEGT. The CDR3 spells CASSYPPNEQFF. The CDR3 DNA reads TGTGCCAGCAGTTACCCCCCCAATGAGCAGTTCTTC.

This clonotype was seen a handful of times. CDR3 protein: CASSLQWGATEKLFF. As DNA, the CDR3 is TGTGCCAGCAGCTTACAATGGGGGGCTACCGAAAAACTGTTTTTT. The rearrangement joins TRBV7-2 to TRBJ1-4, with D possibly matching TRBD1 (6 bases). Trimming took 2 bases from V and 8 from J, leaving 15 bases between them. Germline loops: CDR1 SGHTA, CDR2 FQGNSA. The CDR3 spans 15 residues. Full variable domain (outside the CDR3, taken from reference TRBV7-2 and TRBJ1-4): GAGVSQSPSNKVTEKGKDVELRCDPISGHTALYWYRQSLGQGLEFLIYFQGNSAPDKSGLPSDRFSAERTGGSVSTLTIQRTQQEDSAVYLCASSLQWGATEKLFFGSGTQLSVL.

This clonotype was picked up many times. This chain connects TRBV6-5 to TRBJ1-5, with D hard to call. V was pared by 0 bases and J by 8 bases, with 11 bases between. The CDR3 consists of 14 residues. Germline assignment: CDR1 MNHEY and CDR2 SVGAGI. The CDR3 spells CASSYSSRREPQHF. The CDR3 DNA sequence: TGTGCCAGCAGTTACTCGTCCAGGAGGGAGCCCCAGCATTTT.

Many counts were recorded for this clonotype. This CDR3 is CASSYRVAHQPQHF. The DNA of the CDR3 is TGTGCCAGCAGTTACAGGGTTGCGCATCAGCCCCAGCATTTT. This chain links TRBV12-3 or TRBV12-4 with TRBJ1-5, with D perhaps matching TRBD1 (6 bases). The CDR3 extends over 14 amino acids. The germline V and J ends were trimmed by 4 bases and 5 bases, with 12 bases remaining between them.

The gene calls are TRBV12-3 or TRBV12-4 and TRBJ1-6; 8 positions match TRBD1. V lost 6 bases, J lost 7 bases, and 8 bases stayed unmatched. CDR3 size: 15 residues. In nucleotides, the CDR3 is TGTGCCAGCAGATTACTCAGGGGGCACAATTCACCCCTCCACTTT. Translating it yields CASRLLRGHNSPLHF.

The rearrangement links TRBV5-3 to TRBJ1-2; D not resolved. TRBV5-3 is reported as an ORF; its role is uncertain. Trimming removed 0 bases from V and 6 bases from J, with 3 bases in between. The CDR3 runs 11 residues. CDR3: CARSLGNGYTF. CDR3 DNA: TGTGCCAGAAGCTTGGGAAATGGCTACACCTTC.

There are many counts of this clonotype. V is TRBV7-2 and J is TRBJ2-5, with TRBD2 matching over 11 bases. With V trimmed by 1 base and J by 2 bases, 3 bases remained unmatched. In germline, CDR1 is SGHTA, CDR2 FQGNSA. The CDR3 has 16 residues. CDR3 sequence (DNA): TGTGCCAGCAGCTTAGGGCTAGCGGGGGGTCAAGAGACCCAGTACTTC. It specifies CASSLGLAGGQETQYF.

The table lists this clonotype with a few counts. The chain recombines TRBV7-9 with TRBJ2-3; the match to TRBD1 covers 10 bases. The junction had 6 bases not matched to a gene; V was cut back by 5 bases and J by 4 bases. The germline CDR1 and CDR2 sequences are SEHNR and FQNEAQ (reference sequence). CDR3 size: 15 residues. The CDR3 loop is CASSAGTGDADTQYF. As DNA, the CDR3 is TGTGCCAGCAGCGCCGGGACAGGGGACGCAGATACGCAGTATTTT.

The chain uses TRBV18 and TRBJ1-4, with D maybe TRBD1 (5 bases). Germline lookup yields CDR1 KGHSH and CDR2 LQKENI. This CDR3 spans 16 amino acids. V was clipped by 0 bases and J by 6 bases, with 14 bases between them. The CDR3 spells CASSPPRGGSDEKLFF. CDR3 coding DNA: TGTGCCAGCTCACCACCCCGCGGGGGTAGCGATGAAAAACTGTTTTTT. The full variable domain, in which reference TRBV18 and TRBJ1-4 provide the parts outside the CDR3, is NAGVMQNPRHLVRRRGQEARLRCSPMKGHSHVYWYRQLPEEGLKFMVYLQKENIIDESGMPKERFSAEFPKEGPSILRIQQVVRGDSAAYFCASSPPRGGSDEKLFFGSGTQLSVL.

This chain uses TRBV4-1 with TRBJ1-4; TRBD1 agrees at 7 bases. The V and J ends lost 5 bases and 4 bases, in that order; junction bases with no gene match: 7. Germline CDR1 is MGHRA and CDR2 is YSYEKL. The CDR3 sequence is 15 residues long. CDR3 nucleotides: TGCGCCAGCAGCACGCGGGACAGCGATAATGAAAAACTGTTTTTT. Residues: CASSTRDSDNEKLFF.

This clonotype was seen more than once but under ten times. The chain uses TRBV5-1 and TRBJ1-1; 7 bases match TRBD1. The germline V gene encodes CDR1 SGHRS and CDR2 YFSETQ. The ends lost 0 bases at V and 8 bases at J; junction bases unmatched: 7. The CDR3 runs to 14 residues. In nucleotides, the CDR3 is TGCGCCAGCAGCTTGGCCGGTGACAGGGCAGAAGCTTTCTTT. Residues: CASSLAGDRAEAFF. Filled out from reference TRBV5-1 and TRBJ1-1, the complete variable domain reads KAGVTQTPRYLIKTRGQQVTLSCSPISGHRSVSWYQQTPGQGLQFLFEYFSETQRNKGNFPGRFSGRQFSNSRSEMNVSTLELGDSALYLCASSLAGDRAEAFFGQGTRLTVV.